Below, one T cell receptor beta chain is given with its context. The antigen is unknown. This entry is derived from a study of immune heterogeneity within non-small cell lung tumors. Study-wide context: In total, the tumors were 4 squamous cell carcinomas, about ten non-squamous carcinomas and 1 not otherwise specified.

Multiplex PCR employing 32 V and 13 J primers generated amplicons of the TCR beta CDR3. Using its own MiXCR run on the multiplex PCR reads, TCRdb lists one record per CDR3 protein. The sample has some 10,000 distinct CDR3 sequences, about 25% seen once. Bulk tumor gDNA, roughly 600 ng per sample, served as the TCR template. Spaced far apart, several biopsies were taken from each primary tumor during surgery. Patients with untreated, newly diagnosed non-small cell lung cancer underwent curative surgery. Overall study results and limits: Local tumor mutational burden and local T-cell repertoire clonality showed a moderate significant correlation, R about 0.3.

The sample was lung tumor tissue. The sequence derives from a man in his fifties or sixties with non-small cell lung cancer.

CDR3 region: CSANNPSGRTDTQYF. DNA of the CDR3: TGCAGTGCTAACAACCCTAGCGGGAGAACAGATACGCAGTATTTT. The rearrangement links TRBV20-1 to TRBJ2-3; 10 positions agree with TRBD2. V lost 4 bases, J lost 3 bases, and 7 bases stayed unmatched. The CDR3 is 15 amino acids. Germline CDR1 DFQATT, CDR2 SNEGSKA (reference sequence).